This T cell receptor (beta chain) is drawn from a study of blood T cell repertoires in COVID-19. As for the study in general: COVID-19 samples from acute and convalescent phases originated in the United States, Italy and Spain.

The data were produced by immunoSEQ multiplex PCR, yet TCRdb's version contains in-frame clones alone and is incomplete. The sample has about 150,000 clones; just over 85% are singletons. In assigning cohorts, the study relied on participant-reported clinical history. Germline V gene lookup returns CDR1 SGHRS and CDR2 YFSETQ. With 3 bases clipped from V and 5 bases from J, the junction kept 2 bases outside the gene matches. The CDR3 is made up of 13 amino acids. This clone was seen only once. The receptor was derived from a man aged 50 or older who had recovered from COVID-19. The chain combines TRBV5-1 with TRBJ1-5; 7 nucleotides agree with TRBD1. The sequencing input was PBMCs or T cells enriched from blood (not recorded which). For the CDR3, the DNA is TGCGCCAGCAGCTCCGGGACAGATCAGCCCCAGCATTTT. This gives the protein CASSSGTDQPQHF.